These 25 T cell receptor beta chains were all obtained from the same sample, sequenced in a study of T cells in narcolepsy. Clones were sequenced by immunoSEQ multiplex PCR, and TCRdb holds only the in-frame ones, with some missing. The sample lists around 30,000 clones; around 83% were seen once. Sequences were obtained from CD45RA- memory CD4+ T cells from PBMCs. These receptors were taken from a human donor with narcolepsy.

The rearrangement joins TRBV6-4 to TRBJ2-6, with D perhaps assigned TRBD1 or TRBD2 (7 bases each). The CDR3 runs to 15 residues. V lost 4 bases to trimming and J lost 6 bases, with 13 bases between them. Germline CDR1 and CDR2: MRHNA and SNTAGT. CDR3 nucleotides: TGTGCCAGCAGTGTGCAGGGGGGGGAGGCCAACGTCCTGACTTTC. Its protein product is CASSVQGGEANVLTF.

The gene calls are TRBV19 and TRBJ2-7; the D is unclear. CDR1 is LNHDA, CDR2 SQIVND, per germline (reference sequence). The V end was cut by 6 bases, the J end by 1 base, with 10 bases between. This CDR3 comprises 13 residues. CDR3 coding DNA: TGTGCCAGTAGCTACGGACGATCCTACGAGCAGTACTTC. Translation: CASSYGRSYEQYF.

This chain joins TRBV2 and TRBJ2-3; D is possibly TRBD1 (6 bases). Germline assignment: CDR1 SNHLY and CDR2 FYNNEI. The CDR3 runs 13 residues. The V gene lost 6 bases and the J gene lost 3 bases, with 10 bases spanning the gap. CDR3 residues: CASRGAGTDTQYF. CDR3 DNA: TGTGCCAGCAGGGGGGCAGGAACAGATACGCAGTATTTT. Looking up the rest from reference TRBV2 and TRBJ2-3 gives the full variable domain: EPEVTQTPSHQVTQMGQEVILRCVPISNHLYFYWYRQILGQKVEFLVSFYNNEISEKSEIFDDQFSVERPDGSNFTLKIRSTKLEDSAMYFCASRGAGTDTQYFGPGTRLTVL.

The gene calls are TRBV7-6 and TRBJ2-1; a weak D match, TRBD2 (5 bases). The CDR3 totals 15 residues. V shed 4 bases and J shed 4 bases, with 14 bases lying between them. Germline assignment: CDR1 SGHVS and CDR2 FNYEAQ. DNA of the CDR3: TGTGCCAGCAGCTCCGCCGCTAGCAGATACAATGAGCAGTTCTTC. Residues: CASSSAASRYNEQFF.

This sequence joins TRBV6-1 and TRBJ2-7; D not certain. CDR3 size: 13 residues. From germline, CDR1 is MNHNS and CDR2 SASEGT. The V gene lost 4 bases and the J gene lost 7 bases, with 14 bases spanning the gap. The CDR3: CASSGIPLGEQYF. CDR3 sequence (DNA): TGTGCCAGCAGTGGGATACCCCTAGGGGAGCAGTACTTC.

J is TRBJ2-4 and V is TRBV5-1, with 10 bases aligning to TRBD1. The V segment lost 0 bases and the J segment 7 bases; nucleotides outside the gene matches: 1. This CDR3 region has 14 residues. CDR1 and CDR2 (germline): SGHRS, YFSETQ. The CDR3 nucleotides read TGCGCCAGCAGCTTGGGACAGGGGGCGAACATTCAGTACTTC. Its translation: CASSLGQGANIQYF.

The rearrangement joins TRBV9 to TRBJ2-7; a weak D match, TRBD1 (6 bases). The V end lost 2 bases, the J end lost 2 bases, and 11 bases lay between the germline ends. In germline, CDR1 is SGDLS, CDR2 YYNGEE. The length of the CDR3 is 14 residues. CDR3 in DNA: TGTGCCAGCAGCGTTGGTCGGACAGCCTACGAGCAGTACTTC. Translated, it gives CASSVGRTAYEQYF.

In this sample, this clone turned up once. This chain connects TRBV2 to TRBJ1-2; the match to TRBD1 covers 7 bases. Germline CDR1 is SNHLY and CDR2 is FYNNEI. J gave up 4 bases and V 8 bases, and 13 bases lay outside the gene matches. This CDR3 spans 15 amino acids. The CDR3 region has the DNA TGTGCCAGCCGACTATCTCCGGGACAGCCCTATGGCTACACCTTC. This gives the protein CASRLSPGQPYGYTF.

This chain uses TRBV27 with TRBJ2-7; a possible D gene is TRBD1 (5 bases). The CDR3 covers 15 residues. Trimming removed 5 bases from V and 2 bases from J, with 16 bases in between. Germline CDR1 reads MNHEY; CDR2 reads SMNVEV (reference sequence). The CDR3 here is CASSRNGRATYEQYF. The CDR3 DNA reads as TGTGCCAGCAGTCGTAACGGCAGGGCGACCTACGAGCAGTACTTC.

The gene calls are TRBV2 and TRBJ2-1; D is perhaps TRBD1 (6 bases). The length of the CDR3 is 16 residues. V was clipped by 6 bases and J by 2 bases, with 17 bases between them. Germline lookup yields CDR1 SNHLY and CDR2 FYNNEI. CDR3 sequence: CASRSIGQTTYNEQFF. The CDR3 DNA reads TGTGCCAGCAGATCTATAGGACAGACGACCTACAATGAGCAGTTCTTC.

The rearrangement joins TRBV7-6 to TRBJ1-3, with D unresolved. The germline V gene has CDR1 SGHVS and CDR2 FNYEAQ. Trimming took 5 bases from V and 8 from J, leaving 16 bases between them. The CDR3 totals 14 residues. The CDR3 DNA reads TGTGCCAGCAGCCCTAGATCAGACGGGGACACCATATATTTT. This translates into CASSPRSDGDTIYF. The entire variable domain, with the rest obtained from reference TRBV7-6 and TRBJ1-3, is as follows: GAGVSQSPRYKVTKRGQDVALRCDPISGHVSLYWYRQALGQGPEFLTYFNYEAQQDKSGLPNDRFSAERPEGSISTLTIQRTEQRDSAMYRCASSPRSDGDTIYFGEGSWLTVV.

The chain carries TRBV4-3 and TRBJ1-2, with unresolved D. The CDR3 consists of 14 residues. Trimming cost V 1 base and J 4 bases, with 10 bases left between them. Per germline, CDR1 LGHNA and CDR2 YSLEER. CDR3 sequence: CASSQVTATYGYTF. Written as DNA, the CDR3 is TGCGCCAGCAGCCAAGTCACGGCCACCTATGGCTACACCTTC.

This CDR3 reads CASSLEGASNYGYTF. The CDR3 bases are TGCGCCAGCAGCTTGGAGGGCGCCTCTAACTATGGCTACACCTTC. The rearrangement uses TRBV5-1 and TRBJ1-2, with D hard to call. V was pared by 0 bases and J by 0 bases, with 9 bases between. This CDR3 has 15 residues. The germline CDR1 and CDR2 sequences are SGHRS and YFSETQ.

This rearrangement joins TRBV7-2 to TRBJ2-3; 13 positions agree with TRBD2. This CDR3 region has 16 residues. Germline V gene lookup returns CDR1 SGHTA and CDR2 FQGNSA. V dropped 3 bases and J dropped 11; count of bases not matched to a gene: 11. The CDR3 sequence is CASSFSPGLAGKGQYF. CDR3 sequence (DNA): TGTGCCAGCAGCTTTTCACCGGGACTAGCGGGGAAAGGGCAGTATTTT.

The gene calls are TRBV7-8 and TRBJ2-2; TRBD2 matches at 7 bases. This CDR3 is 16 amino acids long. V lost 5 bases, J lost 4 bases, and 10 bases stayed unmatched. In germline, CDR1 is SGHVS, CDR2 FQNEAQ. CDR3 nucleotide sequence: TGTGCCAGCAGCCCTCAGGGAGGGGCGCGCACCGGGGAGCTGTTTTTT. As protein: CASSPQGGARTGELFF.

J is TRBJ1-1 and V is TRBV6-6; 7 nucleotides line up with TRBD1. Per the germline V gene, CDR1 is MNHNY and CDR2 is SVGAGI (reference sequence). The CDR3 spans 16 residues. J lost 8 bases, V lost 2 bases, and 14 bases had no gene match. The CDR3, as DNA: TGTGCCAGCAGTTACCCTTTCGACAGGGCCGGACAAGAAGCTTTCTTT. It yields the protein CASSYPFDRAGQEAFF.

The chain couples TRBV5-4 to TRBJ2-2; TRBD2 might be the D (6 bases). The V and J ends lost 5 bases and 4 bases respectively, with 18 bases between them. This CDR3 spans 16 amino acids. Germline CDR1 reads SGHNT; CDR2 reads YYREEE (reference sequence). This chain's CDR3 is CASREVRGFGTGELFF. Written as DNA, the CDR3 is TGTGCCAGCAGGGAAGTCCGGGGGTTCGGCACCGGGGAGCTGTTTTTT.

This clone has only one observation. The V and J genes are TRBV5-1 and TRBJ2-2; 7 positions agree with TRBD1. V dropped 1 base and J dropped 2; count of bases not matched to a gene: 5. Germline values: CDR1 SGHRS, CDR2 YFSETQ. CDR3 length equals 16 residues. CDR3 protein: CASSLTGQINTGELFF. CDR3 nucleotides: TGCGCCAGCAGCTTGACGGGACAGATAAACACCGGGGAGCTGTTTTTT. Filled out from reference TRBV5-1 and TRBJ2-2, the complete variable domain reads KAGVTQTPRYLIKTRGQQVTLSCSPISGHRSVSWYQQTPGQGLQFLFEYFSETQRNKGNFPGRFSGRQFSNSRSEMNVSTLELGDSALYLCASSLTGQINTGELFFGEGSRLTVL.

This sequence joins TRBV5-1 and TRBJ1-1; D remains unclear. Trimming shortened V by 4 bases and J by 1 base, and 17 bases separated the two germline ends. The CDR3 is 16 amino acids. Germline V gene lookup returns CDR1 SGHRS and CDR2 YFSETQ. CDR3 coding DNA: TGCGCCAGCAGCCTCGAAGGTGGTGCGGCGAACACTGAAGCTTTCTTT. Translation gives CASSLEGGAANTEAFF.

V gene TRBV30 combines with J gene TRBJ2-3; D gene ambiguous. The CDR3 contains 13 residues. Germline loops: CDR1 GTSNPN, CDR2 SVGIG (reference sequence). Trimming took off 2 bases at V and 0 bases at J, with 6 bases between the two ends. The CDR3, as DNA: TGTGCCTGGAGTTGGCTAAGCACAGATACGCAGTATTTT. This gives the protein CAWSWLSTDTQYF.

This chain joins TRBV18 and TRBJ1-1; D ambiguous. Germline CDR1 and CDR2: KGHSH and LQKENI. CDR3 length: 13 amino acids. Deletions cut 0 bases from V and 3 bases from J, with 5 bases between. CDR3 nucleotides: TGTGCCAGCTCACCACCAGGGTACACTGAAGCTTTCTTT. Amino acid sequence: CASSPPGYTEAFF.

The chain combines TRBV27 with TRBJ2-7; 11 bases are a match to TRBD1. CDR3 length: 14 residues. Germline CDR1 MNHEY, CDR2 SMNVEV (reference sequence). With 5 bases clipped from V and 6 bases from J, the junction kept 6 bases outside the gene matches. The CDR3 region is CASSGTGGKGEQYF. CDR3 bases: TGTGCCAGCAGTGGGACAGGGGGTAAGGGCGAGCAGTACTTC.

The chain carries TRBV6-1 and TRBJ1-5; 7 positions match TRBD1. V was pared by 4 bases and J by 4 bases, with 7 bases of the junction left unmatched. Germline CDR1 and CDR2: MNHNS and SASEGT. This CDR3 region has 15 residues. CDR3 bases: TGTGCCAGCAGTGCCGGACAGGTCGGGAATCAGCCCCAGCATTTT. This gives the protein CASSAGQVGNQPQHF.

V is TRBV5-6 and J is TRBJ2-1; TRBD1 aligns across 8 bases. There are 17 residues in the CDR3. Germline V CDR1 and CDR2: SGHDT, YYEEEE. V trimming: 0 bases; J trimming: 8 bases; junction bases outside the gene matches: 13. The CDR3 DNA sequence: TGTGCCAGCAGCTTGGGGGGACAGGACCAAGTAGGCGATGAGCAGTTCTTC. This encodes CASSLGGQDQVGDEQFF.

The chain carries TRBV6-1 and TRBJ1-1, with TRBD1 identical over 7 bases. V lost 6 bases to trimming and J lost 8 bases; unmatched junction nucleotides: 6. This CDR3 comprises 12 residues. CDR1 MNHNS and CDR2 SASEGT come from the germline V gene. CDR3 sequence (DNA): TGTGCCAGCAGACTCGGGACAGCCGAAGCTTTCTTT. It specifies CASRLGTAEAFF.